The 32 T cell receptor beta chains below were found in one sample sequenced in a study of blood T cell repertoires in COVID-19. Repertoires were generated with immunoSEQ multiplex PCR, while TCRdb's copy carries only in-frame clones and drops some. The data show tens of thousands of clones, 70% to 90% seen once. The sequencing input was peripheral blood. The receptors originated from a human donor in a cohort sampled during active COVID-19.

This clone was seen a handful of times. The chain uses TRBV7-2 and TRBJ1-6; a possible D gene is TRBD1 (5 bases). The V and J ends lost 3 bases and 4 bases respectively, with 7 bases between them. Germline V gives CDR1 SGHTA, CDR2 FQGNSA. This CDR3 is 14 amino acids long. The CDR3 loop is CASSLTAYNSPLHF. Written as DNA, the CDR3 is TGTGCCAGCAGCTTGACAGCTTATAATTCACCCCTCCACTTT.

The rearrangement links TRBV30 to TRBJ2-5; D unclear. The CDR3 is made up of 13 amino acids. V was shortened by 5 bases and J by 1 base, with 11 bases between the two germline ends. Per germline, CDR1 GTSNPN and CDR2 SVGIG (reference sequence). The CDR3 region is CAWEKSVQETQYF. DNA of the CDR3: TGTGCCTGGGAGAAGTCGGTCCAAGAGACCCAGTACTTC. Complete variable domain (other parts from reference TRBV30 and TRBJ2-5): SQTIHQWPATLVQPVGSPLSLECTVEGTSNPNLYWYRQAAGRGLQLLFYSVGIGQISSEVPQNLSASRPQDRQFILSSKKLLLSDSGFYLCAWEKSVQETQYFGPGTRLLVL.

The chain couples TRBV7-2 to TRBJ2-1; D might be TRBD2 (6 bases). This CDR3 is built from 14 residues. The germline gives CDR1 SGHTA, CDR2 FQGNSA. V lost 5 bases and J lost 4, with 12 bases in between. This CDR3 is CASSANGGYNEQFF. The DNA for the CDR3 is TGTGCCAGCAGCGCTAACGGGGGATACAATGAGCAGTTCTTC.

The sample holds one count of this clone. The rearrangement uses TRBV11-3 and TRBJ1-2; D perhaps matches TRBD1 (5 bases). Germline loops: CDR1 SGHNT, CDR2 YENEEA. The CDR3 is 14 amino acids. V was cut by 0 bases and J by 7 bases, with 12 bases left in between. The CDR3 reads CASSLDVTGLGYTF. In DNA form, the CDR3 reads TGTGCCAGCAGCTTAGACGTTACAGGTCTTGGCTACACCTTC. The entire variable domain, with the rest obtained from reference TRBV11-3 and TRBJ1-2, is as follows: EAGVVQSPRYKIIEKKQPVAFWCNPISGHNTLYWYLQNLGQGPELLIRYENEEAVDDSQLPKDRFSAERLKGVDSTLKIQPAELGDSAVYLCASSLDVTGLGYTFGSGTRLTVV.

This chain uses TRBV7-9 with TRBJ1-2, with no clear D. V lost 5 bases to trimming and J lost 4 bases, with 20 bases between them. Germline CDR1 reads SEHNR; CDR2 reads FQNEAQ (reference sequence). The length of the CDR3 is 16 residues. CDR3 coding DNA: TGTGCCAGCAGCCCCGCTGAGACAAGGCATACCTATGGCTACACCTTC. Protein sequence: CASSPAETRHTYGYTF. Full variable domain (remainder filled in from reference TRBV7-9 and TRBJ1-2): DTGVSQNPRHKITKRGQNVTFRCDPISEHNRLYWYRQTLGQGPEFLTYFQNEAQLEKSRLLSDRFSAERPKGSFSTLEIQRTEQGDSAMYLCASSPAETRHTYGYTFGSGTRLTVV.

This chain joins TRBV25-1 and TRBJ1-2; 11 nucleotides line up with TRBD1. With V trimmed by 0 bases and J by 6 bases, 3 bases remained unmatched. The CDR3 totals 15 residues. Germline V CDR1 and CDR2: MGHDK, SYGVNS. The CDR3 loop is CASSEYLDRGHGYTF. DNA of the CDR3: TGTGCCAGCAGTGAATATTTGGACAGGGGGCATGGCTACACCTTC.

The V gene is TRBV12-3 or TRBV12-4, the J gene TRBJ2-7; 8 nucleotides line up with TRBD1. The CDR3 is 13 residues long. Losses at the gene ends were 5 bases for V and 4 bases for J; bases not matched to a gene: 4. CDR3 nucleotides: TGTGCCAGCAGTGACAGGGGTGGGTACGAGCAGTACTTC. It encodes CASSDRGGYEQYF.

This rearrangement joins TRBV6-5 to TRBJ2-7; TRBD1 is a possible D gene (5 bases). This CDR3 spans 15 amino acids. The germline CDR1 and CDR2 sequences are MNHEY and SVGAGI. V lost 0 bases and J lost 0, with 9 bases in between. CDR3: CASSYSGVSSYEQYF. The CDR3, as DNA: TGTGCCAGCAGTTACTCAGGGGTCAGCTCCTACGAGCAGTACTTC.

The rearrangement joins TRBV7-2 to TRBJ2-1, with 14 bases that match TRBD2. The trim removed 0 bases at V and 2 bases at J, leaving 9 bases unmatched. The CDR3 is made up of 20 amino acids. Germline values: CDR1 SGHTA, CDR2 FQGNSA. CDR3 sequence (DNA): TGTGCCAGCAGCTTAGCACGGGGACTAGCGGGAGATGGCACCTACAATGAGCAGTTCTTC. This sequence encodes CASSLARGLAGDGTYNEQFF.

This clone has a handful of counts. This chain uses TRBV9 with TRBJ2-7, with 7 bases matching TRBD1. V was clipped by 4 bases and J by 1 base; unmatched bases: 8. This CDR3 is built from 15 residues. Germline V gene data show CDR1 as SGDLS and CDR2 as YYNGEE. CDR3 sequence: CASSYSWDSSYEQYF. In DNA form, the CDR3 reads TGTGCCAGCAGCTATAGCTGGGACAGTTCCTACGAGCAGTACTTC.

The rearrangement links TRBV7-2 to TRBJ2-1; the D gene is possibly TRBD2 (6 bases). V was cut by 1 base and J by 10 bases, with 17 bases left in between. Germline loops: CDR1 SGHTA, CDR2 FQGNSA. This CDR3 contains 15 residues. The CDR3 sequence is CASSLDGWGEMEQFF. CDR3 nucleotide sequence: TGTGCCAGCAGCTTAGACGGGTGGGGGGAGATGGAGCAGTTCTTC. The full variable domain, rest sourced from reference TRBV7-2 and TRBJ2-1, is GAGVSQSPSNKVTEKGKDVELRCDPISGHTALYWYRQSLGQGLEFLIYFQGNSAPDKSGLPSDRFSAERTGGSVSTLTIQRTQQEDSAVYLCASSLDGWGEMEQFFGPGTRLTVL.

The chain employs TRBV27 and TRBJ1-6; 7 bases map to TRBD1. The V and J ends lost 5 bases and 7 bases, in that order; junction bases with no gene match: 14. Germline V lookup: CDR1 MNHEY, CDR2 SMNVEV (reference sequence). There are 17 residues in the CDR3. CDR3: CASSLQSRSGGNSPLHF. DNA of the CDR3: TGTGCCAGCAGTCTACAATCGCGCTCAGGGGGGAATTCACCCCTCCACTTT.

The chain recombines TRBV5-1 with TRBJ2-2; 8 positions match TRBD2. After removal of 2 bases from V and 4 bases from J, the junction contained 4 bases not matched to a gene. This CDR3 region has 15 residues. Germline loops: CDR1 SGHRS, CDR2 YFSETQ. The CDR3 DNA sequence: TGCGCCAGCAGCTTTAGCGGGACCCCCACCGGGGAGCTGTTTTTT. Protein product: CASSFSGTPTGELFF. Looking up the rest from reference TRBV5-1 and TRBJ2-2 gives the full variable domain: KAGVTQTPRYLIKTRGQQVTLSCSPISGHRSVSWYQQTPGQGLQFLFEYFSETQRNKGNFPGRFSGRQFSNSRSEMNVSTLELGDSALYLCASSFSGTPTGELFFGEGSRLTVL.

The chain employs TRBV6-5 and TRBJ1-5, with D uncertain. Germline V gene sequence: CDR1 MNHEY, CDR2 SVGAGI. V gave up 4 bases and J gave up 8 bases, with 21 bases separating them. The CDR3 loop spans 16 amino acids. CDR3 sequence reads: CASSLRALKAGEPQHF. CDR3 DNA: TGTGCCAGCAGTTTAAGAGCTCTGAAGGCGGGAGAGCCCCAGCATTTT.

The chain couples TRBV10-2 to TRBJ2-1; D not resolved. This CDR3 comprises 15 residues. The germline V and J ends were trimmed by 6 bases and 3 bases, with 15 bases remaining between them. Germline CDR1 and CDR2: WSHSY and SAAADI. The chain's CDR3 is CASRPQLAGYNEQFF. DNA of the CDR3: TGCGCCAGCAGACCGCAATTAGCCGGCTACAATGAGCAGTTCTTC.

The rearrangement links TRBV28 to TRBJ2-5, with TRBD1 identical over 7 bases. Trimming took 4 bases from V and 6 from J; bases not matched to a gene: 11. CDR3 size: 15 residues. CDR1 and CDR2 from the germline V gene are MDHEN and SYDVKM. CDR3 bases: TGTGCCAGCAGTTCAACAGGGGCGGGCACTCAGACCCAGTACTTC. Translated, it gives CASSSTGAGTQTQYF.

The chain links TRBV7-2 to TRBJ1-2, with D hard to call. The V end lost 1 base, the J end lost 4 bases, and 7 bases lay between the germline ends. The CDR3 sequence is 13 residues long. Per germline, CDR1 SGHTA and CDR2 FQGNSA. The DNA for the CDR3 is TGTGCCAGCAGCTTAGAAAATATCTATGGCTACACCTTC. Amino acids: CASSLENIYGYTF.

CDR3 protein: CASKESTDTQYF. The CDR3 DNA reads as TGTGCCAGCAAGGAGAGCACAGATACGCAGTATTTT. V is TRBV12-3 or TRBV12-4 and J is TRBJ2-3; D ambiguous. Trimming took off 7 bases at V and 0 bases at J, with 5 bases between the two ends. The CDR3 consists of 12 residues.

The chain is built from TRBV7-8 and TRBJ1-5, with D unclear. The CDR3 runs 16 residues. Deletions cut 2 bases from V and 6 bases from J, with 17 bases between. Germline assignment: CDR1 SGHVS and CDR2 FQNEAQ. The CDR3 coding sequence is TGTGCCAGCAGCTTAAATGGAGCTAACTCGGGTCAGCCCCAGCATTTT. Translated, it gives CASSLNGANSGQPQHF.

The CDR3 nucleotides are TGTGCCAGTAGTACAGAACCGACAGGGGCCTATGGCTACACCTTC. It codes for CASSTEPTGAYGYTF. The genes are TRBV19 and TRBJ1-2; 8 nucleotides agree with TRBD1. The germline gives CDR1 LNHDA, CDR2 SQIVND (reference sequence). Trimming cost V 4 bases and J 4 bases; bases outside gene matches: 8. The CDR3 is 15 residues long.

Written as DNA, the CDR3 is TGTGCCAGCAGCCTGACAGAGACTTATGGCTACACCTTC. Protein sequence: CASSLTETYGYTF. The chain carries TRBV9 and TRBJ1-2; possibly TRBD1 for D (5 bases). The CDR3 covers 13 residues. V was trimmed by 4 bases and J by 5 bases, leaving 12 bases between them. Germline V gives CDR1 SGDLS, CDR2 YYNGEE. The full variable domain, its missing parts supplied by reference TRBV9 and TRBJ1-2, is DSGVTQTPKHLITATGQRVTLRCSPRSGDLSVYWYQQSLDQGLQFLIQYYNGEERAKGNILERFSAQQFPDLHSELNLSSLELGDSALYFCASSLTETYGYTFGSGTRLTVV.

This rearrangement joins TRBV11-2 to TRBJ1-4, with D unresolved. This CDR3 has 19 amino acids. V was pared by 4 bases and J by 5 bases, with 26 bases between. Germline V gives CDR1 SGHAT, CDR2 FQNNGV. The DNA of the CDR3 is TGTGCCAGCAGCTCAGTTGGCCCCCGCCCTCACAGTCGAAATGAAAAACTGTTTTTT. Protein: CASSSVGPRPHSRNEKLFF.

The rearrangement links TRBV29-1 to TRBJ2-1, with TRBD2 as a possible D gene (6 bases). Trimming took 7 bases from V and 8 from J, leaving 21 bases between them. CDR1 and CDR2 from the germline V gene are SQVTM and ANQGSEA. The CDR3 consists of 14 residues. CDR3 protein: CSAGTLGERYEQFF. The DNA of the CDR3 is TGCAGCGCTGGGACTCTGGGGGAGAGGTATGAGCAGTTCTTC.

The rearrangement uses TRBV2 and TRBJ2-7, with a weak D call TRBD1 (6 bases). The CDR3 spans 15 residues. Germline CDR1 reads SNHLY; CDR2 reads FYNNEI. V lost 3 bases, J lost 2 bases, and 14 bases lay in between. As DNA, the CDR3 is TGTGCCAGCAGTGATGGACAGCCAAGAGCCTACGAGCAGTACTTC. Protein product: CASSDGQPRAYEQYF.

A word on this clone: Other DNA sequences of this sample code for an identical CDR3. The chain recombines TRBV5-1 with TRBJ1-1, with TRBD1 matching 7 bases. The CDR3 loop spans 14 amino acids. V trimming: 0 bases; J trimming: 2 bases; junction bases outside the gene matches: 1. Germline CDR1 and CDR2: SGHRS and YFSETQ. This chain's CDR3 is CASSLDRGNTEAFF. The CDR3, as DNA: TGCGCCAGCAGCTTGGACAGGGGTAACACTGAAGCTTTCTTT. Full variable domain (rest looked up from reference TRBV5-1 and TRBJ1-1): KAGVTQTPRYLIKTRGQQVTLSCSPISGHRSVSWYQQTPGQGLQFLFEYFSETQRNKGNFPGRFSGRQFSNSRSEMNVSTLELGDSALYLCASSLDRGNTEAFFGQGTRLTVV.

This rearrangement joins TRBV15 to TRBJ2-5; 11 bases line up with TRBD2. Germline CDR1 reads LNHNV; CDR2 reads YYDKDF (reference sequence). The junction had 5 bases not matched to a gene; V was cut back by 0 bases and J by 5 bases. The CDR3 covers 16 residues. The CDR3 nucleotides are TGTGCCACCAGCAGAGATATTCCTAGCGGGAGGGAGACCCAGTACTTC. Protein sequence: CATSRDIPSGRETQYF.

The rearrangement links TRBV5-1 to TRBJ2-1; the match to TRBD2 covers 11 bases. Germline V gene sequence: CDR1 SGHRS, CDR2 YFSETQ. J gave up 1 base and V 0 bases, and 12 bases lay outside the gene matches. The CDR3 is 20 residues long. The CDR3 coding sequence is TGCGCCAGCAGCTTGGCCAGGGGAGTTAGCGGGAGGGAATCCTACAATGAGCAGTTCTTC. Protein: CASSLARGVSGRESYNEQFF.

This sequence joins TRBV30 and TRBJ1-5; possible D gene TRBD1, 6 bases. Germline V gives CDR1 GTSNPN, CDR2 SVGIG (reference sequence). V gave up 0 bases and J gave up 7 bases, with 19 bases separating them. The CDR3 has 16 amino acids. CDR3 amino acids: CAWSVQGGLGSQPQHF. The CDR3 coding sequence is TGTGCCTGGAGTGTACAAGGGGGATTGGGTAGCCAGCCCCAGCATTTT.

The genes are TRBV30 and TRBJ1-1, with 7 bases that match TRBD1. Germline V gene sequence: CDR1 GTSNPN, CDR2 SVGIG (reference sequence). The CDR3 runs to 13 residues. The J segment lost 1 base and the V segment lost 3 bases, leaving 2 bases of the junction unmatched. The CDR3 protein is CAWRGQPNTEAFF. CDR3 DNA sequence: TGTGCCTGGAGGGGACAGCCGAACACTGAAGCTTTCTTT.

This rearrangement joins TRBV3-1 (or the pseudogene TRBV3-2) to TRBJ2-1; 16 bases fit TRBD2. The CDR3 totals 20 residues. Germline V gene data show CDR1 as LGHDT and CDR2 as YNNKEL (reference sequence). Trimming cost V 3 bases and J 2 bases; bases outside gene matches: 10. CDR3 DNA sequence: TGTGCCAGCAGCCACGCCCGGGGGACTAGCGGGAGGGGGCCCTACAATGAGCAGTTCTTC. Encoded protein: CASSHARGTSGRGPYNEQFF.

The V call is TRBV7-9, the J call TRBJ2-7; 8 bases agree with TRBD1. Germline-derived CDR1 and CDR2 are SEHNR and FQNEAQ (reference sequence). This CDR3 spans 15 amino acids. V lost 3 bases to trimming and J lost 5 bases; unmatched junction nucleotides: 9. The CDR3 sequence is CASSFGTGGVNEQYF. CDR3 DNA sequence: TGTGCCAGCAGCTTTGGGACAGGAGGGGTCAACGAGCAGTACTTC.

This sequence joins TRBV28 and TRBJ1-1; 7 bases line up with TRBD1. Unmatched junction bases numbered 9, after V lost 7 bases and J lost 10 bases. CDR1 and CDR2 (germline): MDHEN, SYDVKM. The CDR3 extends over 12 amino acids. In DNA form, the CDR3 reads TGTGCCAGCACCCAATCCGACAGGGTAGCTTTCTTT. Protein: CASTQSDRVAFF. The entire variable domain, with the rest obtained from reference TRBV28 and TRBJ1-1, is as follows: DVKVTQSSRYLVKRTGEKVFLECVQDMDHENMFWYRQDPGLGLRLIYFSYDVKMKEKGDIPEGYSVSREKKERFSLILESASTNQTSMYLCASTQSDRVAFFGQGTRLTVV.